Sequencing of this T cell receptor beta chain was carried out in a study of OX40 agonist ivuxolimab in advanced cancers. About the research overall: Three patients, one with hepatocellular carcinoma and two with cutaneous melanoma, achieved partial responses.

The table came from immunoSEQ multiplex PCR; TCRdb's copy has only in-frame clones and leaves some out. The table lists around 60,000 clones, over 75% of them singletons. Trimming removed 5 bases at V and 2 bases at J, with 12 bases between. This CDR3 comprises 15 residues. Germline CDR1 and CDR2: SGHNT and YENEEA. It was autoimmune disease history or systemic immunosuppression that excluded patients. Regarding the study as a whole: Among the least clonally expanded were partial responders at 0.1-3.0 mg/kg.

As concerns this clone: Its antigen is not identified.

The source material was CD4+ or CD8+ T cells sorted from blood, sampled in a trial of the OX40 agonist ivuxolimab. The receptor was derived from an adult with an advanced solid tumor such as melanoma, head and neck, liver or kidney cancer. The chain combines TRBV11-3 with TRBJ1-4; D perhaps matches TRBD1 (6 bases). The CDR3 spells CASSKGGSTNEKLFF. DNA of the CDR3: TGTGCCAGCAGCAAGGGGGGGAGCACTAATGAAAAACTGTTTTTT. The full variable domain, rest sourced from reference TRBV11-3 and TRBJ1-4, is EAGVVQSPRYKIIEKKQPVAFWCNPISGHNTLYWYLQNLGQGPELLIRYENEEAVDDSQLPKDRFSAERLKGVDSTLKIQPAELGDSAVYLCASSKGGSTNEKLFFGSGTQLSVL.